This TCR beta chain was captured by sequencing in a study of blood T cells in healthy people across ages. General study results and limits: Estimates of total diversity, which came from one million sequenced T cells, were considered to be underestimates.

With regard to this clonotype: Its antigen is still unknown.

For the second PCR, which ran for about 6 to 11 cycles, a sample-barcoded 5' primer and a J-beta primer mix were used. The authors tagged each cDNA molecule using a template-switch adaptor with 12 random nucleotides. Sequencing yielded, for each sample, at least 2.5 million paired-end reads carrying CDR3. Each CDR3 protein is one row after TCRdb ran MiXCR on the 5' RACE reads. The sample yields about 800,000 distinct CDR3 sequences, roughly 64% seen once. The sequenced sample consisted of blood. The clonotype originates from a man between 25 and 39 years old in good health.

In DNA form, the CDR3 reads TGCAACGTCGGGACTAGGGGTGAGACCCAGTACTTC. Protein: CNVGTRGETQYF. V and J are TRBV29-1 and TRBJ2-5; 8 bases are a match to TRBD2. Germline-derived CDR1 and CDR2 are SQVTM and ANQGSEA. This CDR3 comprises 12 residues.